This entry lists 22 T cell receptor beta chains sequenced from one sample in a study of blood T cell repertoires in COVID-19. The method was immunoSEQ multiplex PCR; TCRdb's version includes in-frame clones alone and lacks a portion of them. There are about 370,000 clones in the sample; roughly 92% occur only once, and around 0.86% lies in the top ten. Sequenced material: PBMCs or T cells enriched from blood (not recorded which). The source of these receptors is a woman aged 35 to 49 who had been exposed to COVID-19.

This clone appeared a single time. The chain joins TRBV7-8 to TRBJ1-2; D is unclear. The V gene lost 5 bases and the J gene lost 8 bases, with 15 bases spanning the gap. This CDR3 contains 13 residues. CDR1 SGHVS and CDR2 FQNEAQ come from the germline V gene. CDR3 loop: CASSLNSDFGYTF. The CDR3 coding sequence is TGTGCCAGCAGCCTTAACTCAGACTTCGGCTACACCTTC.

The rearrangement links TRBV6-5 to TRBJ1-5; D gene unclear. V lost 6 bases and J 7 bases, leaving 13 bases between the germline ends. Germline V lookup: CDR1 MNHEY, CDR2 SVGAGI. The CDR3 runs 13 residues. In DNA form, the CDR3 reads TGTGCCAGCAGGCTCGGGGAGGTGCAGCCCCAGCATTTT. As protein: CASRLGEVQPQHF.

The chain employs TRBV15 and TRBJ1-6; D is unclear. The CDR3 is made up of 12 amino acids. Trimming cost V 1 base and J 11 bases, with 6 bases left between them. Per germline, CDR1 LNHNV and CDR2 YYDKDF (reference sequence). The CDR3 sequence is CATSRGSAPLHF. Here the CDR3 DNA reads TGTGCCACCAGCAGAGGTTCGGCACCCCTCCACTTT.

This clone occurred once. The chain has TRBV3-1 (or the pseudogene TRBV3-2) and TRBJ1-2; D gene unclear. This CDR3 has 12 amino acids. V lost 1 base and J lost 5, with 5 bases in between. The germline V gene has CDR1 LGHDT and CDR2 YNNKEL (reference sequence). CDR3 protein: CASSQVPYGYTF. The CDR3 DNA reads as TGTGCCAGCAGCCAAGTCCCATATGGCTACACCTTC.

This chain links TRBV4-3 with TRBJ1-2, with 9 bases that match TRBD1. V dropped 1 base and J dropped 7; count of bases not matched to a gene: 10. CDR1 LGHNA and CDR2 YSLEER come from the germline V gene. The CDR3 contains 16 residues. This CDR3 is CASSQAPTGGGFGYTF. The CDR3 region has the DNA TGCGCCAGCAGCCAAGCCCCCACAGGGGGCGGCTTTGGCTACACCTTC.

This chain uses TRBV25-1 with TRBJ1-4; 7 bases fit TRBD1. Germline CDR1 MGHDK, CDR2 SYGVNS. The ends lost 4 bases at V and 3 bases at J; junction bases unmatched: 2. The CDR3 extends over 14 amino acids. The CDR3 sequence: CASSVQGSNEKLFF. Written as DNA, the CDR3 is TGTGCCAGCAGTGTACAGGGGTCTAATGAAAAACTGTTTTTT.

The chain is built from TRBV7-6 and TRBJ2-7; D possibly corresponds to TRBD2 (6 bases). Germline loops: CDR1 SGHVS, CDR2 FNYEAQ. Between the trimmed V and J ends, which lost 5 bases and 4 bases, there was a span of 21 bases. There are 16 residues in the CDR3. The CDR3 sequence is CASSPHGGSSKYEQYF. For the CDR3, the DNA is TGTGCCAGCAGCCCCCATGGAGGGTCGAGTAAGTACGAGCAGTACTTC.

The V call is TRBV19, the J call TRBJ1-1; no firm D call. Trimming took off 11 bases at V and 3 bases at J, with 7 bases between the two ends. CDR1 is LNHDA and CDR2 is SQIVND in the germline V gene (reference sequence). The CDR3 extends over 10 amino acids. The CDR3 DNA reads TGTGCCTCCAGTGACACTGAAGCTTTCTTT. Its translation is CASSDTEAFF.

The rearrangement links TRBV5-1 to TRBJ1-2; 9 bases agree with TRBD1. Germline CDR1 is SGHRS and CDR2 is YFSETQ. V dropped 3 bases and J dropped 12; count of bases not matched to a gene: 9. The CDR3 is 13 residues long. The CDR3, as DNA: TGCGCCAGCAGCTCCAGCCCGGACAGGGGCAACACCTTC. Its translation is CASSSSPDRGNTF.

The rearrangement links TRBV6-5 to TRBJ1-1; D unresolved. This CDR3 comprises 14 residues. V shed 7 bases and J shed 2 bases, with 14 bases lying between them. Germline V gene sequence: CDR1 MNHEY, CDR2 SVGAGI. The chain's CDR3 is CASTPGVGNTEAFF. The CDR3 DNA is TGTGCCAGCACCCCGGGTGTAGGAAACACTGAAGCTTTCTTT.

The chain joins TRBV5-4 to TRBJ2-5; TRBD1 is a possible D gene (6 bases). Germline-derived CDR1 and CDR2 are SGHNT and YYREEE (reference sequence). The CDR3 is made up of 14 amino acids. Deletions cut 9 bases from V and 2 bases from J, with 17 bases between. CDR3 sequence reads: CATSVQGRQETQYF. The CDR3 DNA sequence: TGTGCCACCTCAGTACAGGGTCGGCAAGAGACCCAGTACTTC.

The chain links TRBV19 to TRBJ1-2; 8 nucleotides agree with TRBD1. This CDR3 comprises 16 residues. CDR1 is LNHDA, CDR2 SQIVND, per germline (reference sequence). The J segment lost 6 bases and the V segment lost 5 bases, leaving 14 bases of the junction unmatched. This CDR3 is CASSHPNPGQGHGYTF. CDR3 DNA sequence: TGTGCCAGTAGTCACCCGAATCCAGGACAGGGACATGGCTACACCTTC.

The chain has TRBV19 and TRBJ1-2; TRBD1 agrees at 10 bases. V lost 8 bases to trimming and J lost 4 bases; unmatched junction nucleotides: 7. The CDR3 covers 14 residues. Germline V gene lookup returns CDR1 LNHDA and CDR2 SQIVND (reference sequence). CDR3 amino acids: CASLPGQGPYGYTF. The DNA for the CDR3 is TGTGCCAGTTTGCCGGGACAGGGGCCCTATGGCTACACCTTC. Using reference TRBV19 and TRBJ1-2 for the parts outside the CDR3, the full variable domain is DGGITQSPKYLFRKEGQNVTLSCEQNLNHDAMYWYRQDPGQGLRLIYYSQIVNDFQKGDIAEGYSVSREKKESFPLTVTSAQKNPTAFYLCASLPGQGPYGYTFGSGTRLTVV.

The chain links TRBV6-5 to TRBJ2-7, with 7 bases lining up with TRBD1. CDR3 length equals 16 residues. V lost 4 bases to trimming and J lost 1 base; unmatched junction nucleotides: 10. CDR1 is MNHEY, CDR2 SVGAGI, per germline. As DNA, the CDR3 is TGTGCCAGCAGTTCTCGAGGACAGGTGATATCCTACGAGCAGTACTTC. Translating gives CASSSRGQVISYEQYF.

There are a few counts of this clone. V and J are TRBV7-6 and TRBJ2-1; 10 bases map to TRBD1. This CDR3 contains 15 residues. CDR1 SGHVS and CDR2 FNYEAQ come from the germline V gene. V gave up 2 bases and J gave up 12 bases; unmatched junction bases: 10. This CDR3 is CASSLRQGASGGQFF. Here the CDR3 DNA reads TGTGCCAGCAGCTTAAGACAGGGGGCCAGCGGAGGGCAGTTCTTC.

The chain uses TRBV2 and TRBJ2-7, with D hard to call. Trimming took off 1 base at V and 3 bases at J, with 7 bases between the two ends. The CDR3 has 13 residues. Germline V gives CDR1 SNHLY, CDR2 FYNNEI. As DNA, the CDR3 is TGTGCCAGCAGTGAAGACCGGGTCTACGAGCAGTACTTC. It yields the protein CASSEDRVYEQYF. The full variable domain, with the rest looked up from reference TRBV2 and TRBJ2-7, is EPEVTQTPSHQVTQMGQEVILRCVPISNHLYFYWYRQILGQKVEFLVSFYNNEISEKSEIFDDQFSVERPDGSNFTLKIRSTKLEDSAMYFCASSEDRVYEQYFGPGTRLTVT.

The chain has TRBV27 and TRBJ1-6; maybe TRBD1 (5 bases). CDR3 length equals 13 residues. CDR1 is MNHEY and CDR2 is SMNVEV in the germline V gene (reference sequence). Trimming took off 5 bases at V and 10 bases at J, with 12 bases between the two ends. CDR3 nucleotides: TGTGCCAGCAGTGTGGGGAACAGGTCACCCCTCCACTTT. Protein product: CASSVGNRSPLHF.

The genes are TRBV4-3 and TRBJ2-7; no clear D gene. Germline-derived CDR1 and CDR2 are LGHNA and YSLEER. The CDR3 totals 17 residues. V lost 0 bases to trimming and J lost 0 bases, with 15 bases between them. The DNA for the CDR3 is TGCGCCAGCAGCCAAGATAGCTCTACCGGCAGCTCCTACGAGCAGTACTTC. Amino acids: CASSQDSSTGSSYEQYF.

This rearrangement joins TRBV5-8 to TRBJ2-1; 9 positions match TRBD1. The germline gives CDR1 SGHTS, CDR2 YDEGEE. The trim removed 4 bases at V and 0 bases at J, leaving 8 bases unmatched. The length of the CDR3 is 17 residues. The CDR3 sequence is CASSGTGKVISYNEQFF. The CDR3 nucleotides are TGTGCCAGCAGCGGGACAGGGAAGGTAATCTCCTACAATGAGCAGTTCTTC.

This chain links TRBV5-1 with TRBJ1-1; 9 bases agree with TRBD1. In germline, CDR1 is SGHRS, CDR2 YFSETQ. This CDR3 contains 16 residues. With V trimmed by 3 bases and J by 2 bases, 8 bases remained unmatched. The CDR3 loop is CASSWMDRGVNTEAFF. CDR3 nucleotide sequence: TGCGCCAGCAGCTGGATGGACAGGGGAGTTAACACTGAAGCTTTCTTT.

The genes are TRBV5-6 and TRBJ1-5; TRBD1 is a possible D gene (5 bases). CDR3 length: 12 amino acids. The germline CDR1 and CDR2 sequences are SGHDT and YYEEEE. V lost 1 base and J 7 bases, leaving 6 bases between the germline ends. CDR3 protein: CASSLTGQPQHF. The DNA of the CDR3 is TGTGCCAGCAGCTTGACAGGCCAGCCCCAGCATTTT.

V is TRBV7-6 and J is TRBJ2-5, with TRBD2 as a possible D gene (5 bases). CDR1 SGHVS and CDR2 FNYEAQ come from the germline V gene. Trimming took 6 bases from V and 5 from J, leaving 19 bases between them. The CDR3 runs 15 residues. Written as DNA, the CDR3 is TGTGCCAGCAGTTTCGACACGCGGGTTTCGGAGACCCAGTACTTC. Encoded protein: CASSFDTRVSETQYF.